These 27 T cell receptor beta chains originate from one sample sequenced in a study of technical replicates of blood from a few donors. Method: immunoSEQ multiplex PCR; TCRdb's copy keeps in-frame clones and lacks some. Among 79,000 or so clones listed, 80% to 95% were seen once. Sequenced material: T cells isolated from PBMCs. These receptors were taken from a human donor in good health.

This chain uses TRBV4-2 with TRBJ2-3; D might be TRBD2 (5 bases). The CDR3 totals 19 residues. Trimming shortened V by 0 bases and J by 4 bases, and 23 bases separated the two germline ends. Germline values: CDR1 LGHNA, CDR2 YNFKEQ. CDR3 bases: TGTGCCAGCAGCCAAGATATTGCGGTAGCCCGAGCGGTGGCAGATACGCAGTATTTT. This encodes CASSQDIAVARAVADTQYF.

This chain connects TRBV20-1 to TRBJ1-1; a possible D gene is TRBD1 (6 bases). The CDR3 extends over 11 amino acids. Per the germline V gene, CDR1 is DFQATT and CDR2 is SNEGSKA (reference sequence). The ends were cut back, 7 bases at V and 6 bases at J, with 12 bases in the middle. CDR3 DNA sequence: TGCAGTGTTCTGGGGGCCCCTGAAGCTTTCTTT. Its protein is CSVLGAPEAFF.

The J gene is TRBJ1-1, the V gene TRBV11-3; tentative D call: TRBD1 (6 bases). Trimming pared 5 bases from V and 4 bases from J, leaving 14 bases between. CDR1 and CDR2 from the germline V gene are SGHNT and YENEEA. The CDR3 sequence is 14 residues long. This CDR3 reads CASSEYTGITEAFF. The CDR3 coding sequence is TGTGCCAGCAGCGAATATACAGGGATCACTGAAGCTTTCTTT.

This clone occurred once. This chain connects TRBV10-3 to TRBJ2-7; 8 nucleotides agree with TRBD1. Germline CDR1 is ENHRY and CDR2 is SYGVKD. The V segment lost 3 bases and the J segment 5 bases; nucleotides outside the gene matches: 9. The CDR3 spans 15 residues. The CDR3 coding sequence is TGTGCCATCAGTGAAGGGCAGGGGGCCCTTAACGAGCAGTACTTC. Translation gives CAISEGQGALNEQYF.

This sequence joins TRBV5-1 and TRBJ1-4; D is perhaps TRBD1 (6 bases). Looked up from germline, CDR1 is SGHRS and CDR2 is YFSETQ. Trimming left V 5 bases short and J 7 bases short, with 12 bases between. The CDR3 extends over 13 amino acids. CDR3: CASRGQGSEKLFF. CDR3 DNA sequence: TGCGCCAGCAGAGGCCAGGGGAGTGAAAAACTGTTTTTT.

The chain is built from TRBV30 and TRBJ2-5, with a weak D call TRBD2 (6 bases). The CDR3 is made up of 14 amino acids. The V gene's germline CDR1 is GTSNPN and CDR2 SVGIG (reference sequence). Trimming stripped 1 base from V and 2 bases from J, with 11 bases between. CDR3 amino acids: CAWSEGRSQETQYF. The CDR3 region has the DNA TGTGCCTGGAGTGAAGGGAGGAGTCAAGAGACCCAGTACTTC. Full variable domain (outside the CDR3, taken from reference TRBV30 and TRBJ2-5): SQTIHQWPATLVQPVGSPLSLECTVEGTSNPNLYWYRQAAGRGLQLLFYSVGIGQISSEVPQNLSASRPQDRQFILSSKKLLLSDSGFYLCAWSEGRSQETQYFGPGTRLLVL.

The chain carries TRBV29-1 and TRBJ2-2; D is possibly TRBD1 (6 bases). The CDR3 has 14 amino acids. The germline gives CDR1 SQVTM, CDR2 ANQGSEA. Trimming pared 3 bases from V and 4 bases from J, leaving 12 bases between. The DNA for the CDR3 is TGCAGCGTTGATTTACAGGGATCCACCGGGGAGCTGTTTTTT. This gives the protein CSVDLQGSTGELFF.

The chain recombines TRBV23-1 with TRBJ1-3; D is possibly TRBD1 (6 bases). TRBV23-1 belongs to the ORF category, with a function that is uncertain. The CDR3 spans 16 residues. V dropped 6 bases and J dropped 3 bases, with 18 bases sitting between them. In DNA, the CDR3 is TGCGCCAGCAGAGTCCTCGGGTGGACAGTTGGAAACACCATATATTTT. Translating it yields CASRVLGWTVGNTIYF.

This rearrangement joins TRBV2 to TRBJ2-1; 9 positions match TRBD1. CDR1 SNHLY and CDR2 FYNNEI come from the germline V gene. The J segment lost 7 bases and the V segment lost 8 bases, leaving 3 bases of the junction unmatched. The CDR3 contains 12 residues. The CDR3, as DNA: TGTGCCAGCCAACAGGGGGCGAATGAGCAGTTCTTC. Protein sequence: CASQQGANEQFF.

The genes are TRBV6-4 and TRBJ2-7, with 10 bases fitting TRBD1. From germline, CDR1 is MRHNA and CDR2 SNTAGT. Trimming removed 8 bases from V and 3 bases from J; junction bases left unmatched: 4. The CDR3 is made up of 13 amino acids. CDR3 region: CASPGQGIYEQYF. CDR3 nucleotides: TGTGCCAGCCCGGGACAGGGGATCTACGAGCAGTACTTC.

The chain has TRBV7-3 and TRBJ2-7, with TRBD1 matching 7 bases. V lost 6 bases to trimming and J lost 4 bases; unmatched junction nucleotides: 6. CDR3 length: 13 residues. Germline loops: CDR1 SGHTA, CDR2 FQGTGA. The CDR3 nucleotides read TGTGCCAGCAGGTCTTCAGGGGGATACGAGCAGTACTTC. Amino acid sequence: CASRSSGGYEQYF.

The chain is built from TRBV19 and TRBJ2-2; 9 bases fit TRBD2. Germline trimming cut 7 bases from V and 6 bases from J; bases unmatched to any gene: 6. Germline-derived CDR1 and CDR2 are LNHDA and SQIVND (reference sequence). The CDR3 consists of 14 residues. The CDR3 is CASISGGKAGELFF. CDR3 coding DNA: TGTGCCAGTATTAGCGGGGGTAAGGCCGGGGAGCTGTTTTTT.

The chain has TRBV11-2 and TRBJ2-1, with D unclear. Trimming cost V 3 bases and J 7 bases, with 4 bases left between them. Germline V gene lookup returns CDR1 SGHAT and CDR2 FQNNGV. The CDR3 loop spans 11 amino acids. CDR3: CASSFINEQFF. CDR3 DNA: TGTGCCAGCAGCTTTATAAATGAGCAGTTCTTC.

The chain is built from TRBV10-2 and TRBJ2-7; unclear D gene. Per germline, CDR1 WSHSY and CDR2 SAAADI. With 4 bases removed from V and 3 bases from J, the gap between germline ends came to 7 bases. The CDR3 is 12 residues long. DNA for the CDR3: TGCGCCAGCAGTGCGCTAGACTACGAGCAGTACTTC. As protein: CASSALDYEQYF.

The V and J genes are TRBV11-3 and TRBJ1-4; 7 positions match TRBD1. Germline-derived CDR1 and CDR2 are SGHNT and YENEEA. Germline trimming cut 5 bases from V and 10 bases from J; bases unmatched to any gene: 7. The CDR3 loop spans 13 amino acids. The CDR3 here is CASSPSRGAKLFF. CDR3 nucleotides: TGTGCCAGCAGCCCCTCCAGGGGGGCAAAACTGTTTTTT.

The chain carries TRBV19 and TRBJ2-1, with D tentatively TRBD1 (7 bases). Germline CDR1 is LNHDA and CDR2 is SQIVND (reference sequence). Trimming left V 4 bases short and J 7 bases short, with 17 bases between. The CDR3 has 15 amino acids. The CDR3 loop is CASSKTGVSGNEQFF. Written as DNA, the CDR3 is TGTGCCAGTAGTAAAACAGGGGTGAGCGGGAATGAGCAGTTCTTC. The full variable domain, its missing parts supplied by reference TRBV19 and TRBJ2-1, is DGGITQSPKYLFRKEGQNVTLSCEQNLNHDAMYWYRQDPGQGLRLIYYSQIVNDFQKGDIAEGYSVSREKKESFPLTVTSAQKNPTAFYLCASSKTGVSGNEQFFGPGTRLTVL.

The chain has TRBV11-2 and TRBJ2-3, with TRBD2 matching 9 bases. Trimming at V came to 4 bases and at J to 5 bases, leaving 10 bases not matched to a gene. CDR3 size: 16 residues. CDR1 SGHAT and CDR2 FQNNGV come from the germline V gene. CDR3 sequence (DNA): TGTGCCAGCAGCTCGGGAGCGGGAGGTAGGAGAGATACGCAGTATTTT. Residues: CASSSGAGGRRDTQYF.

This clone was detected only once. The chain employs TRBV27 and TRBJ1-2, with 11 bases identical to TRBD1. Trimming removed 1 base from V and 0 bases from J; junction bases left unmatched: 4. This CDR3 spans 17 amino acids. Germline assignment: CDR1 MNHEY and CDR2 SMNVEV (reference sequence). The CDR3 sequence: CASSLFGQGATNYGYTF. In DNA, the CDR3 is TGTGCCAGCAGTTTATTTGGACAGGGGGCTACTAACTATGGCTACACCTTC.

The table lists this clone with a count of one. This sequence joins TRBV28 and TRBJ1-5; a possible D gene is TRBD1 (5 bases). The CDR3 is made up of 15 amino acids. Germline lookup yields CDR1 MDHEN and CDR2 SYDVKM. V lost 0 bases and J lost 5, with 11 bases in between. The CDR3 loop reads CASSLWGGRYQPQHF. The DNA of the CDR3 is TGTGCCAGCAGTTTATGGGGGGGGAGATATCAGCCCCAGCATTTT.

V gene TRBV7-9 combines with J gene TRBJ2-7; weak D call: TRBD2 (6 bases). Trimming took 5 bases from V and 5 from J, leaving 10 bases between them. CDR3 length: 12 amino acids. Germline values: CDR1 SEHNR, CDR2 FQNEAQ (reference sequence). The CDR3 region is CASSLGLHEQYF. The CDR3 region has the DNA TGTGCCAGCAGCCTGGGACTCCACGAGCAGTACTTC.

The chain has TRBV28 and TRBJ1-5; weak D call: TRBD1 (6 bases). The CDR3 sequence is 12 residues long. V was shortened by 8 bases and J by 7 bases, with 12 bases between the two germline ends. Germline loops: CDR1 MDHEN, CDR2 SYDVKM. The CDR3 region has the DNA TGTGCCAGCGTGGGGGGGCACCAGCCCCAGCATTTT. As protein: CASVGGHQPQHF.

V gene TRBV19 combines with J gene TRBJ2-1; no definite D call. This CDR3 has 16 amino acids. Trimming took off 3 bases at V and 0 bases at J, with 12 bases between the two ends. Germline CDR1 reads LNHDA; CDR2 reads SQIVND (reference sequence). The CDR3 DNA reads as TGTGCCAGTAGTATCCCCTCCCCCCTCTCCTACAATGAGCAGTTCTTC. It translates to CASSIPSPLSYNEQFF.

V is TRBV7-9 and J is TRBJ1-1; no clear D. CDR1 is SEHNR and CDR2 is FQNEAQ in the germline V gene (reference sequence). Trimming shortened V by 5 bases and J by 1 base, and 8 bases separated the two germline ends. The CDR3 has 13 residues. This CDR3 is CASSRRENTEAFF. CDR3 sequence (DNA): TGTGCCAGCAGCCGTCGGGAGAACACTGAAGCTTTCTTT. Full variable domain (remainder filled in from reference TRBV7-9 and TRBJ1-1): DTGVSQNPRHKITKRGQNVTFRCDPISEHNRLYWYRQTLGQGPEFLTYFQNEAQLEKSRLLSDRFSAERPKGSFSTLEIQRTEQGDSAMYLCASSRRENTEAFFGQGTRLTVV.

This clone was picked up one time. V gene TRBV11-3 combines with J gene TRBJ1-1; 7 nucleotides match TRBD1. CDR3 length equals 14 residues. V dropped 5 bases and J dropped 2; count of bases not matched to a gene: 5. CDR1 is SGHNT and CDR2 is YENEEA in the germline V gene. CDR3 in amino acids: CASSHRDSNTEAFF. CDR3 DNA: TGTGCCAGCAGCCACCGGGACAGCAACACTGAAGCTTTCTTT.

CDR3 residues: CASSLSAGTGQYF. The CDR3, as DNA: TGTGCCAGCAGTTTAAGTGCCGGGACAGGTCAGTACTTC. The V call is TRBV27, the J call TRBJ2-7; 8 bases match TRBD1. This CDR3 comprises 13 residues. The V gene's germline CDR1 is MNHEY and CDR2 SMNVEV (reference sequence). Germline trimming cut 2 bases from V and 10 bases from J; bases unmatched to any gene: 7.

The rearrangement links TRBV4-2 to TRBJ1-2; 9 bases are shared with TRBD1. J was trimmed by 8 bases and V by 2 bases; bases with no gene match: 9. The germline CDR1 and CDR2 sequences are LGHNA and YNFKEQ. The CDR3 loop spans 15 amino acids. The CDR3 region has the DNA TGTGCCAGCAGCCAATTTTTACAGGGGGCTGGAGGCTACACCTTC. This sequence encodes CASSQFLQGAGGYTF.

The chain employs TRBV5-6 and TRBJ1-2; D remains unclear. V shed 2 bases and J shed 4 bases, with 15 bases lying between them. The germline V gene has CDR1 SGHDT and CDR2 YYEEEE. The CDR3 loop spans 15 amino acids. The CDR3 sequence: CASSLVVFPGYGYTF. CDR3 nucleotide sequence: TGTGCCAGCAGCTTAGTTGTTTTTCCGGGCTATGGCTACACCTTC.